This paragraph reports one T cell receptor (beta chain). Antigen unknown. The junction departs from the called germline gene at one end, perhaps through a read error. The data derive from a study of early T cells in non-severe SARS-CoV-2 infection. For the study at large: Bulk RNA from unsorted whole blood was sequenced; chains were unpaired.

Study-wide results and limits: Comparison of clonotypes with VDJdb favored anti-spike CD8 responses while missing private and CD4 specificities.

Attached unique molecular identifiers marked individual cDNA molecules. TCRdb re-analysed the 5' RACE reads in MiXCR, keeping a single row per CDR3 protein. The table includes about 31,000 distinct CDR3 sequences, under 7% detected once. The CDR3 totals 16 residues. Germline loops: CDR1 SGHTA, CDR2 FQGNSA. This chain joins TRBV7-2 and TRBJ2-2, with 10 bases lining up with TRBD1. Sequencing input: whole blood. This clonotype originated in an adult who was a healthcare worker with PCR-confirmed SARS-CoV-2 infection or an uninfected control (not recorded which). Here the CDR3 DNA reads TGTGCCAGCAGCTTAAGACAGGGGGCTGGGACCGGTGAGCTGTTTTTT. Translated: CASSLRQGAGTGELFF.